This T cell receptor (beta chain) was sequenced during a study of regulatory T cells in long-lasting Graves disease. The V gene end was trimmed by 3 bases and the J gene end by 0 bases; junction bases not matched to a gene: 5. This CDR3 comprises 16 residues. Time point noted: newly diagnosed GD, antithyroid drugs for less than 3 months. PBMC-extracted RNA yielded the TCR library. There are a few counts of this clonotype. In building TCR beta libraries, iRepertoire HTBI primers were used together with Arm-PCR of CDR3 regions. TCRdb passed the multiplex PCR reads through MiXCR, listing each CDR3 protein once. The repertoire holds roughly 530,000 distinct CDR3 sequences, with around 16% as singletons. The sample was also reused in another study, on T cells in Graves' hyperthyroidism and ophthalmopathy. That paper notes: The blood repertoire included most of the expanded thyroid clonotypes above 0.001.

The rearrangement uses TRBV12-3 or TRBV12-4 and TRBJ1-5, with TRBD1 matching over 7 bases. This TCR was recovered from a woman aged 40 to 65 with Graves disease. Sequencing was performed on peripheral blood mononuclear cells (PBMCs), taken at new diagnosis, from a patient treated with antithyroid drugs. CDR3: CASSFNWDSSNQPQHF. CDR3 nucleotides: TGTGCCAGCAGTTTCAACTGGGACAGTAGCAATCAGCCCCAGCATTTT.